This TCR beta chain originates from a study of cytomegalovirus exposure and HLA in healthy donors. In the PCR, 60 Vbeta and 13 Jbeta primers were used. Generated by immunoSEQ multiplex PCR, the TCRdb table keeps only in-frame clones and is missing some. The table includes 100,000 or so clones, nearly 80% detected once. Germline trimming cut 2 bases from V and 6 bases from J; bases unmatched to any gene: 6. The CDR3 totals 15 residues. Germline V lookup: CDR1 SGHAT, CDR2 FQNNGV. Remarks on this clone: Its antigen remains unknown.

Study outcomes and limitations: According to the study, some 160 TCR beta chains were cytomegalovirus-associated. It was reportedly the case that the classifier diagnosed cytomegalovirus status with high specificity and sensitivity. With further analysis later on, most CMV-associated TCR beta chains appeared HLA-restricted. Presence/absence analyses rested on an assumption that sequencing depth was roughly uniform across donors.

The chain has TRBV11-2 and TRBJ2-2, with 7 nucleotides matching TRBD2. Sequencing was done on a sample of PBMCs. The sequence was obtained from a man aged 30-40 years in good health and CMV-seronegative. The CDR3 nucleotides read TGTGCCAGCAGCTTAAGGGAGCGGGGAGCCGGGGAGCTGTTTTTT. Translating gives CASSLRERGAGELFF.